These T cell receptor beta chains were read from a single sample in a study of blood T cell repertoires in COVID-19. Sequencing used immunoSEQ multiplex PCR; TCRdb keeps in-frame clones, though not all of them. The table has around 400,000 clones, just over 90% seen once. The sample comprised PBMCs or T cells enriched from blood (not recorded which). Receptor source: a woman aged 40-49 years who had been exposed to COVID-19. Both conserved end residues are part of each CDR3.

>TRBJ1-1|TRBV5-1
CASSLDSFTEAFF
>TRBJ1-2|TRBV19
CASSRDIYGYTF
>TRBJ2-2|TRBV10-1
CASSGSITGGELFF
>TRBJ1-4|TRBV3-1/TRBV3-2
CASSTFRFEKLFF
>TRBJ1-2|TRBV3-1/TRBV3-2
CASSQSRGSYGYTF
>TRBJ1-3|TRBV6-5
CASSPTGVGNTIYF
>TRBJ2-2|TRBV11-3
CASSYLGTGELFF
>TRBJ2-3|TRBV20-1
CSASGTGGRTDTQYF
>TRBJ2-2|TRBV6-5
CASSSRQGDTGELFF
>TRBJ1-1|TRBV7-3
CASSLFRGSTEAFF
>TRBJ1-2|TRBV11-2
CASSLGLGENYGYTF
>TRBJ2-7|TRBV3-1/TRBV3-2
CASSQGAGGPEQYF
>TRBJ1-3|TRBV18
CASSPTGPGSGNTIYF
>TRBJ1-4|TRBV7-9
CASSLLRDRGVATNEKLFF
>TRBJ1-4|TRBV29-1
CSVGETGSQNEKLFF
>TRBJ1-1|TRBV5-1
CATAKGTGGANTEAFF
>TRBJ1-2|TRBV12-3/TRBV12-4
CASRPQGSYGYTF
>TRBJ1-4|TRBV5-1
CASSTGPYEKLFF
>TRBJ1-1|TRBV7-2
CASSYRGASTEAFF
>TRBJ1-2|TRBV19
CASRRTGEGYGYTF
>TRBJ1-2|TRBV28
CASSLSGYGYTF
>TRBJ2-1|TRBV19
CASSGQGGNEQFF
>TRBJ2-7|TRBV4-1
CASSHVLGQGNYEQYF
>TRBJ1-1|TRBV5-4
CASSSRLYRTEAFF
>TRBJ1-1|TRBV29-1
CSVGRGNTEAFF
>TRBJ1-1|TRBV19
CASCDRPNTEAFF
>TRBJ2-3|TRBV5-4
CASSRGQGTDTQYF
>TRBJ2-3|TRBV27
CASSPGGATDTQYF
>TRBJ2-1|TRBV10-2
CASSGQPAYNEQFF
>TRBJ1-1|TRBV9
CASSVGPTGEDEAFF
>TRBJ2-3|TRBV9
CASRRGTSGSTDTQYF
>TRBJ2-5|TRBV7-3
CASSPGLAGGPGRETQYF
>TRBJ1-2|TRBV7-3
CASSLGRNYGYTF
>TRBJ1-1|TRBV7-8
CASSSYTGGGMNTEAFF
>TRBJ2-5|TRBV6-5
CASITADETQYF
>TRBJ2-3|TRBV6-5
CASSLLEDTQYF
>TRBJ2-1|TRBV20-1
CSASSGQGARNEQFF
>TRBJ1-6|TRBV7-9
CASSPGWSSPLHF
>TRBJ1-4|TRBV5-1
CASSWGDRGNEKLFF
>TRBJ1-1|TRBV6-5
CASSSRDRGTEAFF
>TRBJ1-6|TRBV5-1
CASSLEGANSPLHF
>TRBJ1-5|TRBV2
CASSQNSNQPQHF
>TRBJ1-5|TRBV19
CASSTGTGASNQPQHF
>TRBJ1-5|TRBV19
CASIQDRLYIGNQPQHF
>TRBJ2-2|TRBV7-2
CASSLGLAGVPENTGELFF
>TRBJ1-1|TRBV18
CASSRQGNTEAFF
>TRBJ2-7|TRBV7-2
CASSLSGAISSYEQYF
>TRBJ2-7|TRBV7-8
CASSLDRTRDSFSYEQYF
>TRBJ1-3|TRBV19
CASREGTGNTIYF
>TRBJ2-4|TRBV19
CASSIAPTGAKNIQYF
>TRBJ1-2|TRBV5-1
CASSLGRDRDGYTF
>TRBJ2-3|TRBV2
CASRIRGSHTDTQYF
>TRBJ2-2|TRBV19
CASRPTGSNTGELFF
>TRBJ2-5|TRBV19
CASSNQGRETQYF